The clone carrying this TCR beta chain was counted once. Profiled with immunoSEQ multiplex PCR; TCRdb holds only in-frame clones, not every one. The repertoire holds tens of thousands of clones, with about three quarters as singletons. This entry belongs to a study of PD-1 blockade in classical Hodgkin lymphoma. In every patient, relapse followed autologous stem cell transplantation, while exposure to brentuximab vedotin differed. The patients, who had relapsed/refractory classical Hodgkin lymphoma, achieved best responses of complete response, partial response or progressive disease. V was shortened by 4 bases and J by 0 bases, with 12 bases between the two germline ends. Looked up from germline, CDR1 is MNHEY and CDR2 is SVGAGI. This CDR3 comprises 15 residues.

The TCR sequence derives from a human donor with classical Hodgkin lymphoma. The sample was peripheral blood mononuclear cells (PBMCs), taken at baseline. V usage is TRBV6-5 and J usage is TRBJ1-1, with D possibly TRBD1 on 5 matching bases. CDR3 sequence reads: CASSLTTAMNTEAFF. The CDR3 DNA sequence: TGTGCCAGCAGTTTAACGACAGCAATGAACACTGAAGCTTTCTTT.